The present T cell receptor beta chain was sequenced within a study of regulatory T cells in long-lasting Graves disease. Combining iRepertoire HTBI primers with Arm-PCR of CDR3 regions, the authors built TCR beta libraries. One entry per CDR3 protein, called by TCRdb with MiXCR from the multiplex PCR reads. The sample shows about 420,000 distinct CDR3 sequences, over 15% of them seen only once. This clonotype was counted ten times or more. Time point noted: newly diagnosed GD, antithyroid drugs for less than 3 months. Making the TCR library involved RNA that had been extracted from PBMCs. Another study also made use of these data, one on T cells in Graves' hyperthyroidism and ophthalmopathy. From that paper: The diagnoses drew upon clinical symptoms, serum thyroxine and TRAb, thyroid ultrasound and orbital computed tomography.

Sequences were derived from peripheral blood mononuclear cells (PBMCs), sampled at new diagnosis, from a patient treated with antithyroid drugs. This TCR came from a woman aged 18-35 years with Graves disease.

The CDR3 DNA is TGTGCCAGCAGCTATAAAAGGGCGGGAGGATTGGAGACCCAGTACTTC. This gives the protein CASSYKRAGGLETQYF. The J gene is TRBJ2-5, the V gene TRBV13; 8 nucleotides align to TRBD2. J lost 5 bases, V lost 4 bases, and 12 bases had no gene match. The CDR3 is made up of 16 amino acids. Germline CDR1 is PRHDT and CDR2 is FYEKMQ (reference sequence).